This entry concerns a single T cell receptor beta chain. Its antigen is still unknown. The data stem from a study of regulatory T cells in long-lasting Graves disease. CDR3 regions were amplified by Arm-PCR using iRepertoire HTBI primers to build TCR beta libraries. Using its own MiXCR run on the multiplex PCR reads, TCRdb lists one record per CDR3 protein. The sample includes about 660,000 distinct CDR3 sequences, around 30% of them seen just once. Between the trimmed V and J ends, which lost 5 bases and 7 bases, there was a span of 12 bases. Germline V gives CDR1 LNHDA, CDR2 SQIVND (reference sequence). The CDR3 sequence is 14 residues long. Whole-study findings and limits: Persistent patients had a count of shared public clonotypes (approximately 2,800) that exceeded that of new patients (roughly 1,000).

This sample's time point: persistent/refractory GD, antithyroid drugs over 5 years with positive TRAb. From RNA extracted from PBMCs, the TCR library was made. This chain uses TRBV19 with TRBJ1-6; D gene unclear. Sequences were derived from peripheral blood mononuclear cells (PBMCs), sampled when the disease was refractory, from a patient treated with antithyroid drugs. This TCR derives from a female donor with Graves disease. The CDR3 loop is CASSYPHKNSPLHF. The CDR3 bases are TGTGCCAGTAGTTATCCCCACAAGAATTCACCCCTCCACTTT.